Detailed here is one TCR beta chain. The TCRbeta library incorporated unique molecular identifiers. In TCRdb, the PCR reads were re-called with MiXCR into one record per CDR3 protein. The sample holds about 480,000 distinct CDR3 sequences, around 13% seen once. The CDR3 consists of 16 residues. Germline-derived CDR1 and CDR2 are LGHNA and YSLEER. Losses at the gene ends were 0 bases for V and 3 bases for J; bases not matched to a gene: 5. The record originates from a study of T-cell reconstitution after alpha-beta-depleted transplantation in children. J is TRBJ2-1 and V is TRBV4-3, with 7 positions matching TRBD2. The clonotype originates from a human donor who donated a stem cell graft to a child with combined immunodeficiency. The sample was PBMCs from the stem cell graft donor, taken from the stem cell graft. This CDR3 is CASSQDRGLGYNEQFF. Written as DNA, the CDR3 is TGCGCCAGCAGCCAAGATCGCGGACTAGGCTACAATGAGCAGTTCTTC.